The 23 T cell receptor beta chains listed next were all sequenced from one sample in a study of blood T cell repertoires in COVID-19. Sequenced by immunoSEQ multiplex PCR; TCRdb stores in-frame clones only, minus some. The sample includes 300,000 to 350,000 clones, nearly 90% seen only once; the top ten take approximately 4%. What was sequenced was PBMCs or T cells enriched from blood (not recorded which). All receptors come from a woman aged 18-29 years with acute COVID-19.

The rearrangement uses TRBV3-1 (or the pseudogene TRBV3-2) and TRBJ2-7; unclear D gene. CDR3 length equals 13 residues. In germline, CDR1 is LGHDT, CDR2 YNNKEL (reference sequence). The V gene lost 4 bases and the J gene lost 0 bases, with 7 bases spanning the gap. CDR3 nucleotides: TGTGCCAGCAGCCCGACAATCTCCTACGAGCAGTACTTC. This translates into CASSPTISYEQYF.

The chain joins TRBV27 to TRBJ2-7; TRBD1 might be the D (6 bases). Germline assignment: CDR1 MNHEY and CDR2 SMNVEV (reference sequence). There are 14 residues in the CDR3. The V gene lost 4 bases and the J gene lost 4 bases, with 14 bases spanning the gap. CDR3 nucleotides: TGTGCCAGCAGTTCCACAGGGTCATGGTACGAGCAGTACTTC. Its translation is CASSSTGSWYEQYF.

V and J are TRBV19 and TRBJ1-3; perhaps TRBD1 as D (5 bases). Looked up from germline, CDR1 is LNHDA and CDR2 is SQIVND (reference sequence). This CDR3 contains 15 residues. Trimming took off 6 bases at V and 0 bases at J, with 12 bases between the two ends. The CDR3 region has the DNA TGTGCCAGTAGCGACAGCTTATTCTCTGGAAACACCATATATTTT. The encoded protein is CASSDSLFSGNTIYF.

The J gene is TRBJ1-5, the V gene TRBV19; the match to TRBD1 covers 8 bases. CDR1 and CDR2 from the germline V gene are LNHDA and SQIVND (reference sequence). Losses at the gene ends were 5 bases for V and 1 base for J; bases not matched to a gene: 4. There are 15 residues in the CDR3. The CDR3 DNA reads TGTGCCAGTAGTGAAAGGACAGGGAGCAATCAGCCCCAGCATTTT. Its translation: CASSERTGSNQPQHF. Full variable domain (outside the CDR3, taken from reference TRBV19 and TRBJ1-5): DGGITQSPKYLFRKEGQNVTLSCEQNLNHDAMYWYRQDPGQGLRLIYYSQIVNDFQKGDIAEGYSVSREKKESFPLTVTSAQKNPTAFYLCASSERTGSNQPQHFGDGTRLSIL.

The chain carries TRBV20-1 and TRBJ1-1, with D tentatively TRBD1 (6 bases). CDR3 size: 14 residues. Germline CDR1 reads DFQATT; CDR2 reads SNEGSKA (reference sequence). V was shortened by 3 bases and J by 1 base, with 12 bases between the two germline ends. CDR3 DNA sequence: TGCAGTGCTAGTTACGGGACACCGAACACTGAAGCTTTCTTT. Its protein is CSASYGTPNTEAFF.

V usage is TRBV6-6 and J usage is TRBJ1-3; TRBD1 is a possible D gene (6 bases). V lost 6 bases and J 0 bases, leaving 15 bases between the germline ends. Germline V gene sequence: CDR1 MNHNY, CDR2 SVGAGI (reference sequence). CDR3 size: 16 residues. In DNA form, the CDR3 reads TGTGCCAGCAGCCACGGACAGTTCCCCTCTGGAAACACCATATATTTT. Its protein product is CASSHGQFPSGNTIYF.

J is TRBJ2-3 and V is TRBV28, with 9 bases lining up with TRBD2. Trimming at V came to 7 bases and at J to 3 bases, leaving 8 bases not matched to a gene. Germline-derived CDR1 and CDR2 are MDHEN and SYDVKM. This CDR3 has 15 amino acids. The CDR3 nucleotides are TGTGCCAGCACCCGGACAGCGGGAGGTACAGATACGCAGTATTTT. Amino acid sequence: CASTRTAGGTDTQYF.

This chain uses TRBV19 with TRBJ1-6; 8 nucleotides agree with TRBD1. V lost 5 bases to trimming and J lost 12 bases; unmatched junction nucleotides: 15. In germline, CDR1 is LNHDA, CDR2 SQIVND (reference sequence). The CDR3 covers 16 residues. The DNA of the CDR3 is TGTGCCAGTAGTTCACGACAGGGGAAGGTTGAGCTACCCCTCCACTTT. It codes for CASSSRQGKVELPLHF.

This clone came up once. The CDR3 DNA follows: TGTGCCAGCAGGTTGGGACTAGCGGGAGACGAGCAGTACTTC. Encoded protein: CASRLGLAGDEQYF. V usage is TRBV9 and J usage is TRBJ2-7, with 14 bases identical to TRBD2. The CDR3 has 14 residues. J lost 5 bases, V lost 5 bases, and 3 bases had no gene match. CDR1 SGDLS and CDR2 YYNGEE come from the germline V gene. The variable domain in full, completed from reference TRBV9 and TRBJ2-7, reads DSGVTQTPKHLITATGQRVTLRCSPRSGDLSVYWYQQSLDQGLQFLIQYYNGEERAKGNILERFSAQQFPDLHSELNLSSLELGDSALYFCASRLGLAGDEQYFGPGTRLTVT.

CDR3 DNA: TGTGCCAGCAGTTACACGGGACACTTATACAATGAGCAGTTCTTC. Protein: CASSYTGHLYNEQFF. The chain is built from TRBV6-5 and TRBJ2-1; the D gene is possibly TRBD1 (6 bases). V was trimmed by 2 bases and J by 4 bases, leaving 12 bases between them. The germline gives CDR1 MNHEY, CDR2 SVGAGI. This CDR3 is 15 amino acids long.

V usage is TRBV10-3 and J usage is TRBJ1-3; D is ambiguous. CDR3 length: 14 residues. The V end was cut by 3 bases, the J end by 0 bases, with 6 bases between. The V gene's germline CDR1 is ENHRY and CDR2 SYGVKD. The CDR3: CAISDGRSGNTIYF. The CDR3 bases are TGTGCCATCAGTGACGGTCGCTCTGGAAACACCATATATTTT.

The chain combines TRBV19 with TRBJ1-5; no firm D call. The CDR3 totals 13 residues. From germline, CDR1 is LNHDA and CDR2 SQIVND (reference sequence). V gave up 7 bases and J gave up 6 bases, with 13 bases separating them. The DNA for the CDR3 is TGTGCCAGTACCGTGGGGAGTACTCAGCCCCAGCATTTT. It encodes CASTVGSTQPQHF.

This clone was found a few times. The chain couples TRBV5-5 to TRBJ1-2; D remains unclear. This CDR3 spans 14 amino acids. Germline V gene data show CDR1 as SGHKS and CDR2 as YYEKEE (reference sequence). Trimming took off 4 bases at V and 4 bases at J, with 14 bases between the two ends. The CDR3 DNA reads TGTGCCAGCAGCCCACTCTGGGAGCGCTATGGCTACACCTTC. It encodes CASSPLWERYGYTF.

V is TRBV19 and J is TRBJ1-6, with TRBD1 as a possible D gene (6 bases). The germline CDR1 and CDR2 sequences are LNHDA and SQIVND (reference sequence). The V end lost 5 bases, the J end lost 10 bases, and 12 bases lay between the germline ends. CDR3 length: 13 amino acids. This CDR3 reads CASSYHRDSPLHF. CDR3 in DNA: TGTGCCAGTAGTTACCACAGGGACTCACCCCTCCACTTT.

The J gene is TRBJ2-7, the V gene TRBV14; 9 nucleotides agree with TRBD1. Germline V lookup: CDR1 SGHDN, CDR2 FVKESK. This CDR3 comprises 16 residues. V trimming: 3 bases; J trimming: 3 bases; junction bases outside the gene matches: 9. This CDR3 reads CASSQSTSDRGYEQYF. The CDR3 nucleotides are TGTGCCAGCAGCCAGTCAACGTCGGACAGGGGCTACGAGCAGTACTTC.

V gene TRBV9 combines with J gene TRBJ2-1, with 8 nucleotides matching TRBD1. This CDR3 region has 17 residues. The junction had 5 bases not matched to a gene; V was cut back by 0 bases and J by 0 bases. The germline V gene encodes CDR1 SGDLS and CDR2 YYNGEE. CDR3 residues: CASSVGTGRSSYNEQFF. DNA for the CDR3: TGTGCCAGCAGCGTAGGGACAGGGAGGAGCTCCTACAATGAGCAGTTCTTC.

The chain links TRBV5-5 to TRBJ2-7; D gene unclear. The germline V gene encodes CDR1 SGHKS and CDR2 YYEKEE (reference sequence). The V end was cut by 0 bases, the J end by 2 bases, with 9 bases between. The CDR3 loop spans 14 amino acids. The CDR3 coding sequence is TGTGCCAGCAGCTTGGCCACAGCTCCCTACGAGCAGTACTTC. Translated: CASSLATAPYEQYF.

The chain is built from TRBV11-2 and TRBJ2-5, with TRBD2 identical over 8 bases. J lost 5 bases, V lost 1 base, and 6 bases had no gene match. The CDR3 has 15 amino acids. Germline V gene lookup returns CDR1 SGHAT and CDR2 FQNNGV. CDR3 loop: CASSLGNSGTETQYF. CDR3 bases: TGTGCCAGCAGCTTAGGGAATAGCGGGACGGAGACCCAGTACTTC.

The chain has TRBV6-5 and TRBJ1-5; weak D call: TRBD1 (5 bases). The V gene's germline CDR1 is MNHEY and CDR2 SVGAGI. The CDR3 is 15 amino acids. With 2 bases removed from V and 7 bases from J, the gap between germline ends came to 15 bases. CDR3 sequence: CASSYLRGAGQPQHF. CDR3 in DNA: TGTGCCAGCAGTTACCTCCGGGGCGCGGGGCAGCCCCAGCATTTT.

The genes are TRBV30 and TRBJ2-4; 7 bases align to TRBD2. Losses at the gene ends were 4 bases for V and 5 bases for J; bases not matched to a gene: 8. Germline V gene data show CDR1 as GTSNPN and CDR2 as SVGIG (reference sequence). The CDR3 sequence is 14 residues long. Here the CDR3 reads CAWTSLAGENIQYF. CDR3 in DNA: TGTGCCTGGACTAGTCTCGCGGGAGAAAACATTCAGTACTTC. Full variable domain (missing parts from reference TRBV30 and TRBJ2-4): SQTIHQWPATLVQPVGSPLSLECTVEGTSNPNLYWYRQAAGRGLQLLFYSVGIGQISSEVPQNLSASRPQDRQFILSSKKLLLSDSGFYLCAWTSLAGENIQYFGAGTRLSVL.

The chain links TRBV19 to TRBJ2-7, with 13 bases identical to TRBD2. The J segment lost 6 bases and the V segment lost 5 bases, leaving 7 bases of the junction unmatched. Looked up from germline, CDR1 is LNHDA and CDR2 is SQIVND (reference sequence). The CDR3 is made up of 15 amino acids. CDR3 in DNA: TGTGCCAGTAGTCCTAGAGGGACTAGCGGGACCGAGCAGTACTTC. It is translated as CASSPRGTSGTEQYF.

V usage is TRBV14 and J usage is TRBJ2-3, with 7 bases that match TRBD2. The germline CDR1 and CDR2 sequences are SGHDN and FVKESK. This CDR3 has 15 amino acids. The V and J ends lost 1 base and 4 bases, in that order; junction bases with no gene match: 5. The CDR3 sequence is CASSQGLAVADTQYF. The DNA of the CDR3 is TGTGCCAGCAGCCAAGGTCTAGCGGTGGCAGATACGCAGTATTTT.

This clone has only one observation. The CDR3 DNA sequence: TGCGCCAGCAGCTTGGAGAGGCGAGAAGGCGAAAAACTGTTTTTT. Its translation: CASSLERREGEKLFF. The chain has TRBV5-1 and TRBJ1-4; D is unresolved. CDR1 is SGHRS and CDR2 is YFSETQ in the germline V gene. V lost 0 bases, J lost 8 bases, and 14 bases lay in between. The CDR3 has 15 amino acids.